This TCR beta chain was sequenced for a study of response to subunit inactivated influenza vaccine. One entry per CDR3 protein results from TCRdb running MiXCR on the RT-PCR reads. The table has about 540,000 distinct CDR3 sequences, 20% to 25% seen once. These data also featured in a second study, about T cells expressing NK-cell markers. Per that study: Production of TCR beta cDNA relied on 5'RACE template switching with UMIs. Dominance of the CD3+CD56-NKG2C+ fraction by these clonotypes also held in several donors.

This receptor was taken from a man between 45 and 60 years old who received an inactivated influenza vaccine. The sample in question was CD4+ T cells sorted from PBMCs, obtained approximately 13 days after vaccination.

The CDR3 bases are TGTGCCAGCTCCGCCAGGGGGCATGTTGAAGCTTTCTTT. Amino acid sequence: CASSARGHVEAFF. The chain carries TRBV12-3 or TRBV12-4 and TRBJ1-1, with 8 bases fitting TRBD1. The CDR3 sequence is 13 residues long. The trim removed 8 bases at V and 7 bases at J, leaving 9 bases unmatched.